The sample holds many counts of the clone carrying this T cell receptor (beta chain). Its specificity is not known. These data belong to a study of T cells in Graves' hyperthyroidism and ophthalmopathy. Reasons for excluding patients were uncontrolled infection, other autoimmune disease, pregnancy or lactation. Diagnostic assessment was based on clinical symptoms, serum thyroxine and TRAb, thyroid ultrasound and orbital computed tomography. The PBMCs studied were ones that came from around 10 ml fresh peripheral blood. Study findings and constraints: Blood also held most thyroid clonotypes expanded beyond 0.001.

There are 14 residues in the CDR3. With 0 bases removed from V and 7 bases from J, the gap between germline ends came to 13 bases. Germline values: CDR1 SGDLS, CDR2 YYNGEE. The TCR beta CDR3 regions underwent amplification using RNA transcripts as the source. The study used the HTBI primer set for a first-round RT-PCR of the TCR CDR3. TCRdb used MiXCR to reprocess the multiplex PCR reads, holding one entry per CDR3 protein. The table has fewer than 800,000 distinct CDR3 sequences, around 15% seen once. The sequence derives from a man between 18 and 35 years old with Graves' hyperthyroidism. Sequenced sample: blood. V gene TRBV9 combines with J gene TRBJ1-2; D possibly corresponds to TRBD1 (6 bases). The CDR3 bases are TGTGCCAGCAGCGTAGCGGGGGGGCTCAGTGGCTACACCTTC. The encoded protein is CASSVAGGLSGYTF. Full variable domain (rest looked up from reference TRBV9 and TRBJ1-2): DSGVTQTPKHLITATGQRVTLRCSPRSGDLSVYWYQQSLDQGLQFLIQYYNGEERAKGNILERFSAQQFPDLHSELNLSSLELGDSALYFCASSVAGGLSGYTFGSGTRLTVV.